The present entry profiles one T cell receptor (beta chain) with its context. These data belong to a study of CD4 and CD8 cells across lung adenocarcinoma regions. TCRdb reprocessed the PCR reads via MiXCR and lists one record per CDR3 protein. The sample yields 10,000 or so distinct CDR3 sequences, roughly 49% seen once. Samples came from patients with localized non-small cell lung adenocarcinoma. The CDR3 spans 12 residues. The germline CDR1 and CDR2 sequences are MNHNS and SASEGT. Trimming pared 4 bases from V and 5 bases from J, leaving 8 bases between. The sequencing sample was made of CD8+ T cells from the margin of a lung tumor. The V call is TRBV6-1, the J call TRBJ1-2; no clear D gene. The receptor comes from a female donor with lung adenocarcinoma. The CD4 and CD8 labels of this study may be unreliable. This chain's CDR3 is CASSGRQYGYTF. The CDR3 bases are TGTGCCAGCAGTGGCCGTCAATATGGCTACACCTTC.